This T cell receptor (beta chain) was recovered during a study of patients and donors after allogeneic stem cell transplantation. Trimming stripped 1 base from V and 5 bases from J, with 5 bases between. The CDR3 contains 12 residues. Each CDR3 protein gets one entry after TCRdb re-called the RT-PCR reads with MiXCR. There are around 150,000 distinct CDR3 sequences in the sample; approximately 37% occur only once, and about 50% lies in the top ten. This clonotype came up many times. The V gene is TRBV12-3 or TRBV12-4, the J gene TRBJ1-2, with D unresolved. The sequencing sample was made of blood, either unsorted or a sorted T cell fraction (not recorded which). The sequence was obtained from a human donor who was either an allogeneic HSCT recipient or a stem cell or donor lymphocyte infusion donor (not recorded which). It is not recorded whose cells these are; they may come from a transplant donor. CDR3 in amino acids: CASSLDTYGYTF. As DNA, the CDR3 is TGTGCCAGCAGTTTAGACACGTATGGCTACACCTTC.